The present T cell receptor (beta chain) was sequenced within a study of T cell responses to AZD1222 COVID-19 vaccine. Findings of the study overall: Spike-specific TCRs gained breadth and depth after people received two AZD1222 doses. Targeting of unmutated variant regions was reportedly seen in nearly half of spike-specific TCRs. The peak T cell response came first, and repertoires were sampled only after it.

The table came from immunoSEQ multiplex PCR; TCRdb's copy has only in-frame clones and leaves some out. Of approximately 92,000 clones listed, over 80% are singletons. On this clone itself: Its antigen remains unknown.

Per germline, CDR1 SQVTM and CDR2 ANQGSEA. The V and J ends lost 5 bases and 7 bases respectively, with 12 bases between them. The CDR3 runs to 11 residues. The input for sequencing was peripheral blood, taken on day 0 of AZD1222 vaccination. This receptor was identified in an adult in good health. The chain links TRBV29-1 to TRBJ2-7, with D possibly TRBD2 on 6 matching bases. CDR3 region: CSVRDGGEQYF. The CDR3 region has the DNA TGCAGCGTTCGGGACGGAGGGGAGCAGTACTTC.